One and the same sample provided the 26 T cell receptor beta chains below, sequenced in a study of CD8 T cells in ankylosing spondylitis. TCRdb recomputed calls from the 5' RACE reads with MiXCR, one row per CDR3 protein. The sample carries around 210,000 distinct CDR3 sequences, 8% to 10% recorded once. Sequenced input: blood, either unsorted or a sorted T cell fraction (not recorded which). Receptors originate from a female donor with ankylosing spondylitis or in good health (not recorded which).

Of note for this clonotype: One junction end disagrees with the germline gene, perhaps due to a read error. Here the CDR3 reads CTSSERAWDRGYNEQFF. CDR3 sequence (DNA): TGTACCAGCAGCGAACGGGCGTGGGACAGAGGTTACAATGAGCAGTTCTTC. The V gene is TRBV13, the J gene TRBJ2-1, with 7 bases that match TRBD1. Germline CDR1 PRHDT, CDR2 FYEKMQ (reference sequence). The CDR3 runs to 17 residues.

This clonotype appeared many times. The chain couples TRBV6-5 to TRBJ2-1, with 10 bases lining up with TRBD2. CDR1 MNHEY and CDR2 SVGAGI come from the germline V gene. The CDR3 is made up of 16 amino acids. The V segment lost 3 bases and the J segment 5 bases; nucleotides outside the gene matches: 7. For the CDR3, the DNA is TGTGCCAGCAGTTATCTAGCGGGAGTAGGAGACAATGAGCAGTTCTTC. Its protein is CASSYLAGVGDNEQFF.

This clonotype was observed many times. The CDR3 DNA reads as TGTGCCATCAGAACCCAACAGGGCACTTCCTATGGCTACACCTTC. Encoded protein: CAIRTQQGTSYGYTF. The chain combines TRBV10-3 with TRBJ1-2, with D possibly matching TRBD1 (6 bases). Looked up from germline, CDR1 is ENHRY and CDR2 is SYGVKD. The CDR3 length is 15 residues. V was shortened by 6 bases and J by 4 bases, with 18 bases between the two germline ends.

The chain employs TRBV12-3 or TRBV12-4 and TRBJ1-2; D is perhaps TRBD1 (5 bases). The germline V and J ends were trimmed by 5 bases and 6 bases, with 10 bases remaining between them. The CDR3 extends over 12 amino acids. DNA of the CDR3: TGTGCCAGCAGTCAGGGATCGGATGGCTACACCTTC. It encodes CASSQGSDGYTF.

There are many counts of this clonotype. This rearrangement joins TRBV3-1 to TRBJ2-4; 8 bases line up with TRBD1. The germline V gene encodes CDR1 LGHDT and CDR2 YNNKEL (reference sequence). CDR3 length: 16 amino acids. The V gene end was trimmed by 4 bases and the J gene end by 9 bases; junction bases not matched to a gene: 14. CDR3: CASSRFPGQVIGIQYF. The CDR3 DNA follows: TGTGCCAGCAGCCGGTTCCCGGGACAGGTGATTGGCATTCAGTACTTC.

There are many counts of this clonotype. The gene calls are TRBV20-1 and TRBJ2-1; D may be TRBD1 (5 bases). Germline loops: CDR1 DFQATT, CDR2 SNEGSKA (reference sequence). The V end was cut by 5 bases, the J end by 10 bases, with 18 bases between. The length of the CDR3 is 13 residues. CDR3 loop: CSAEQGRYQEQFF. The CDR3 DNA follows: TGCAGTGCTGAGCAGGGTCGCTACCAGGAGCAGTTCTTC.

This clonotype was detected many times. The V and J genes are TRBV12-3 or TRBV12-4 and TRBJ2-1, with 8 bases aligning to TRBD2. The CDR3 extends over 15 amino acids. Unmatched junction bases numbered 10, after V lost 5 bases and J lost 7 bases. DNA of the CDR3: TGTGCCAGCAGTGTTCGGGGGGGGAGGGGTAATGAGCAGTTCTTC. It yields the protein CASSVRGGRGNEQFF.

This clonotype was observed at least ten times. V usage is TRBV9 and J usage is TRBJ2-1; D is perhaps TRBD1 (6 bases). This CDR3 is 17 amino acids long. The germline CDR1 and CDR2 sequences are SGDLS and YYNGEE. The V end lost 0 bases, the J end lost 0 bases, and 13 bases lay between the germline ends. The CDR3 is CASSVVPAGASYNEQFF. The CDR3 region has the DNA TGTGCCAGCAGCGTAGTCCCGGCAGGGGCCTCCTACAATGAGCAGTTCTTC.

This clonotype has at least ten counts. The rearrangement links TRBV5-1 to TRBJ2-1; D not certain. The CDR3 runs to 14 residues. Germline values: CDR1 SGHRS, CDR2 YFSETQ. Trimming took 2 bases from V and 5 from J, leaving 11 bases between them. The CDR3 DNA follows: TGCGCCAGCAGCTTTGGGCCTGCCAACAATGAGCAGTTCTTC. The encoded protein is CASSFGPANNEQFF.

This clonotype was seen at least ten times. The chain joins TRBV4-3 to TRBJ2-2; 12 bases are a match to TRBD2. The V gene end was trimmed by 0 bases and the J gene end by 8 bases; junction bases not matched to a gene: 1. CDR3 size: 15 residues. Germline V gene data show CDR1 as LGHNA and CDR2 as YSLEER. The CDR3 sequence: CASSQELAGGGELFF. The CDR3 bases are TGCGCCAGCAGCCAAGAGCTAGCGGGAGGGGGGGAGCTGTTTTTT.

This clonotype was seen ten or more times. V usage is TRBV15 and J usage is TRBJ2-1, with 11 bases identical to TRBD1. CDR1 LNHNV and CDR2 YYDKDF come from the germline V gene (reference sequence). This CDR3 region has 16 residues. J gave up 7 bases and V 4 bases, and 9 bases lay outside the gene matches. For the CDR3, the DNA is TGTGCCACCAGCAAGGACAGGGGGCCAAGAACGAATGAGCAGTTCTTC. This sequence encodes CATSKDRGPRTNEQFF.

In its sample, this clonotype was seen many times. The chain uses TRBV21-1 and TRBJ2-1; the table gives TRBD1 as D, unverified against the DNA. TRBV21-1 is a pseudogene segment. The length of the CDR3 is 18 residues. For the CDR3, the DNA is TGTGCCAGCAGCAAAGCCCCTTCTTCCAGGGGGCTTAACAATGAGCAGTTCTTC. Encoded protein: CASSKAPSSRGLNNEQFF.

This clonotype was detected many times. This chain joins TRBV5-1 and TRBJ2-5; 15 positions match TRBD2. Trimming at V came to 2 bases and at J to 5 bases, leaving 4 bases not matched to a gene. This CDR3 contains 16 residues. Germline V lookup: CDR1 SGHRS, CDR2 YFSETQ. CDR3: CASSLSGLAGGETQYF. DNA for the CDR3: TGCGCCAGCAGCTTATCGGGACTAGCGGGAGGTGAGACCCAGTACTTC.

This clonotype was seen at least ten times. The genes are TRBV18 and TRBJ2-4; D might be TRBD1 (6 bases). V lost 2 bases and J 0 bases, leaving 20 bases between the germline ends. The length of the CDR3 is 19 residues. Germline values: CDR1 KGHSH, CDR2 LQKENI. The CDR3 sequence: CASSPVRDKALLAKNIQYF. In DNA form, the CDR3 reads TGTGCCAGCTCACCAGTCCGGGACAAGGCATTGTTAGCCAAAAACATTCAGTACTTC.

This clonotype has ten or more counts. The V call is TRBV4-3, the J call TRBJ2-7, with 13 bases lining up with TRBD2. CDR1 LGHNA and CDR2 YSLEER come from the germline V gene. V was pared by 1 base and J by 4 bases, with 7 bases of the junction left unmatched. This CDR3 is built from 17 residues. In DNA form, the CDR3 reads TGCGCCAGCAGCCAAGGACTGCAGACTAGCGGGAGGTACGAGCAGTACTTC. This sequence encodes CASSQGLQTSGRYEQYF.

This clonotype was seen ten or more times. The CDR3 region is CASSDQGTKNIQYF. The CDR3 DNA reads as TGTGCCAGCAGTGACCAGGGGACCAAAAACATTCAGTACTTC. This chain links TRBV28 with TRBJ2-4; maybe TRBD1 (6 bases). The CDR3 spans 14 residues. With 5 bases removed from V and 2 bases from J, the gap between germline ends came to 10 bases. CDR1 MDHEN and CDR2 SYDVKM come from the germline V gene.

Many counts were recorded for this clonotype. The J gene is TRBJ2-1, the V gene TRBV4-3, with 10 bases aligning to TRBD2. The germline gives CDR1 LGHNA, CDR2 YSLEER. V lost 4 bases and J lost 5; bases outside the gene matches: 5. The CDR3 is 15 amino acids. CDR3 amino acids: CASSPGTSADNEQFF. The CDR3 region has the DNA TGCGCCAGCAGCCCTGGGACTAGCGCCGACAATGAGCAGTTCTTC.

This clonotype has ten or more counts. Written as DNA, the CDR3 is TGTGCCAGCACCACGGGAGATACGCAGTATTTT. This translates into CASTTGDTQYF. The chain joins TRBV7-2 to TRBJ2-3; D is undetermined. The CDR3 loop spans 11 amino acids. V shed 7 bases and J shed 5 bases, with 7 bases lying between them. Germline assignment: CDR1 SGHTA and CDR2 FQGNSA. Full variable domain (outside the CDR3, taken from reference TRBV7-2 and TRBJ2-3): GAGVSQSPSNKVTEKGKDVELRCDPISGHTALYWYRQSLGQGLEFLIYFQGNSAPDKSGLPSDRFSAERTGGSVSTLTIQRTQQEDSAVYLCASTTGDTQYFGPGTRLTVL.

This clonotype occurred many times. CDR3 loop: CASSPWEGYQETQYF. CDR3 nucleotide sequence: TGTGCCAGTTCCCCCTGGGAGGGGTACCAAGAGACCCAGTACTTC. J is TRBJ2-5 and V is TRBV9; 7 bases are shared with TRBD2. The CDR3 spans 15 residues. Germline V gene data show CDR1 as SGDLS and CDR2 as YYNGEE. With V trimmed by 8 bases and J by 0 bases, 10 bases remained unmatched.

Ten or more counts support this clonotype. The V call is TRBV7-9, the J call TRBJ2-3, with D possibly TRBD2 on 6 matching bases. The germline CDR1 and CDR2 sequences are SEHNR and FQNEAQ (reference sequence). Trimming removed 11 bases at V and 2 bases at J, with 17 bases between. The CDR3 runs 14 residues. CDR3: CAGDRDSNTDTQYF. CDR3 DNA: TGTGCCGGGGACCGGGACTCGAACACAGATACGCAGTATTTT.

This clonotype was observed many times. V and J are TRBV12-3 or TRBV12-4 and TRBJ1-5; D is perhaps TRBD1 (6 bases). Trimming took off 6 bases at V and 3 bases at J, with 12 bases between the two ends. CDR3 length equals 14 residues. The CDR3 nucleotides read TGTGCCAGCAGGGTGGACAGCGACAATCAGCCCCAGCATTTT. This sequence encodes CASRVDSDNQPQHF.

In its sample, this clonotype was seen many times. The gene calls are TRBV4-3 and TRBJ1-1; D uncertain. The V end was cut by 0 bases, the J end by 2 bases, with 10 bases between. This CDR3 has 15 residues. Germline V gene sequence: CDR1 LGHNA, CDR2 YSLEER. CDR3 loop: CASSQDQEGNTEAFF. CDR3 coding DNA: TGCGCCAGCAGCCAAGATCAAGAGGGTAACACTGAAGCTTTCTTT.

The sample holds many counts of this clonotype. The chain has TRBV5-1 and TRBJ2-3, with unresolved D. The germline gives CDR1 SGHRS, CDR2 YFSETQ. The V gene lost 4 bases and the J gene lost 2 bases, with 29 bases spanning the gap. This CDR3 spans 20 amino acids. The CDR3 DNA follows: TGCGCCAGCAGCCATGGGTGGGTCAGTCAAAACCTTCGCCACACAGATACGCAGTATTTT. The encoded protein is CASSHGWVSQNLRHTDTQYF.

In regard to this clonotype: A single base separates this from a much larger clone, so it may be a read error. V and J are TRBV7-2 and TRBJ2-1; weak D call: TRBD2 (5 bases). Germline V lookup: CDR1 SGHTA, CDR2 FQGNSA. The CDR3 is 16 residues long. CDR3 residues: CVSSLEAAVRRSEQFF. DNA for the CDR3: TGTGTCAGCAGCTTAGAAGCAGCGGTACGACGCAGTGAGCAGTTCTTC.

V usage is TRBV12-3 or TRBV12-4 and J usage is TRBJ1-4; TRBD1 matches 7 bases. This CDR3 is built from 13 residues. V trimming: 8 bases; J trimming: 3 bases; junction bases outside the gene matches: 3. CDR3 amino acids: CASGGTANEKLFF. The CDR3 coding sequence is TGTGCCAGCGGGGGGACAGCTAATGAAAAACTGTTTTTT.

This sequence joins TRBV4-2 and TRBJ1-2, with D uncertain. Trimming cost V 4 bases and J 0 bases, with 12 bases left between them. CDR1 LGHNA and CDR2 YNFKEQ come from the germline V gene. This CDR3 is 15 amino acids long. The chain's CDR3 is CASSPYVASNYGYTF. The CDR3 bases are TGTGCCAGCAGCCCGTATGTGGCCTCTAACTATGGCTACACCTTC.